A single sample is the source of the 6 T cell receptor beta chains below, sequenced in a study of blood T cells in healthy people across ages (dated by TCRdb to between 2014 and 2017). The method was 5' RACE. The sample was run on an Illumina HiSeq 2500. The second PCR ran for about 6 to 12 cycles and used a J-beta primer mix along with a sample-barcoded 5' primer. TCRdb reran the public reads through fastp at Q25 and MiXCR, keeping productive beta chains. Rows are unified per CDR3 protein, each entry keeping the most common DNA and genes. In all, the sample holds about 570,000 distinct CDR3 sequences, and approximately 25% of those were seen once. The ten largest account for under 20% of the sample. The sample consisted of blood. Receptors were obtained from a woman in her 70s in good health.

The chain employs TRBV6-2 or TRBV6-3 and TRBJ1-1; TRBD1 might be the D (6 bases). The ends were cut back, 2 bases at V and 5 bases at J, with 21 bases in the middle. CDR1 MNHEY and CDR2 SVGEGT come from the germline V gene. The CDR3 consists of 17 residues. CDR3 residues: CASSYTHRAPFGTEAFF. As DNA, the CDR3 is TGTGCCAGCAGTTACACCCACAGGGCTCCTTTTGGGACTGAAGCTTTCTTT.

V is TRBV9 and J is TRBJ2-3; D not certain. Trimming removed 0 bases from V and 4 bases from J, with 6 bases in between. Germline CDR1 is SGDLS and CDR2 is YYNGEE. This CDR3 is 13 amino acids long. In nucleotides, the CDR3 is TGTGCCAGCAGCGTAGTTGGGTCAGATACGCAGTATTTT. Protein product: CASSVVGSDTQYF. Full variable domain (missing parts from reference TRBV9 and TRBJ2-3): DSGVTQTPKHLITATGQRVTLRCSPRSGDLSVYWYQQSLDQGLQFLIQYYNGEERAKGNILERFSAQQFPDLHSELNLSSLELGDSALYFCASSVVGSDTQYFGPGTRLTVL.

The CDR3 bases are TGTGCCAGCAGTTACTCGATCATAACAGGTGCCGGGAAACTGTTTTTT. Translated, it gives CASSYSIITGAGKLFF. The chain has TRBV6-5 and TRBJ1-4; D may be TRBD1 (5 bases). The length of the CDR3 is 16 residues. The germline V gene encodes CDR1 MNHEY and CDR2 SVGAGI. V was clipped by 0 bases and J by 11 bases, with 19 bases between them.

This clonotype showed up just a few times. CDR3 loop: CASSLQRATGELFF. In DNA form, the CDR3 reads TGTGCCAGCAGCTTGCAAAGGGCAACCGGGGAGCTGTTTTTT. The rearrangement uses TRBV12-3 or TRBV12-4 and TRBJ2-2, with D unresolved. This CDR3 region has 14 residues. The V and J ends lost 6 bases and 5 bases respectively, with 13 bases between them.

This clonotype appeared a few times. V gene TRBV27 combines with J gene TRBJ2-5, with D unclear. The assigned J gene may be wrong: the sequence end matches TRBJ2-1 better. The CDR3 is 15 residues long. Per germline, CDR1 MNHEY and CDR2 SMNVEV (reference sequence). The CDR3 DNA sequence: TGTGCCAGCAGTTTTGGCCTGATTAACAACAATGAGCAGTTCTTC. Its protein product is CASSFGLINNNEQFF.

The chain has TRBV20-1 and TRBJ2-7; D may correspond to TRBD1 or TRBD2 (5 bases each). Germline CDR1 reads DFQATT; CDR2 reads SNEGSKA (reference sequence). The CDR3 sequence is 13 residues long. The V and J ends lost 3 bases and 5 bases respectively, with 14 bases between them. CDR3 sequence reads: CSASPLGENEQYF. The DNA of the CDR3 is TGCAGTGCTAGCCCCCTAGGGGAGAACGAGCAGTACTTC.